This paragraph covers one T cell receptor (beta chain) sequence. Its target is unknown. This sample's treatment: 19 received Ad26.COV2.S at low or high dose, single or two shots; about 5 received placebo; per-sample allocation not given. After the first vaccine or placebo injection, samples were drawn on day 63. The CDR3 has 15 residues. Germline loops: CDR1 MNHEY, CDR2 SVGAGI. J gave up 7 bases and V 8 bases, and 9 bases lay outside the gene matches. TCRdb's table, derived via immunoSEQ multiplex PCR, lists solely in-frame clones and lacks some. The data contain around 320,000 clones, around four fifths of them singletons. This record comes from a study of Ad26.COV2.S vaccination and SARS-CoV-2 variants. Study-wide background: The Ad26.COV2.S arm of the COV1001 trial was where the donor was placed. Study results and limitations: From the TCR breadth and depth analyses, total T cell responses may have been underestimated. Greater spike-specific TCR breadth was seen in vaccine recipients than in placebo recipients.

The source material was peripheral blood, sampled in a trial of Ad26.COV2.S vaccine versus placebo. The V call is TRBV6-5, the J call TRBJ1-6, with 9 nucleotides matching TRBD1. This TCR was recovered from a person aged 18 to 65 who received the Ad26.COV2.S COVID-19 vaccine or a placebo. As DNA, the CDR3 is TGTGCCAGCCTCCAGCCGGACAGGGGAAATTCACCCCTCCACTTT. It translates to CASLQPDRGNSPLHF.